This is a list of T cell receptor beta chains from one sample in a study of blood T cell repertoires in COVID-19. Repertoires were generated with immunoSEQ multiplex PCR, while TCRdb's copy carries only in-frame clones and drops some. The table records approximately 300,000 clones, 90% of them present only once. Material: peripheral blood. Receptor source: a woman aged 30 to 39 with COVID-19, enrolled during active disease. The CDR3 runs from the conserved cysteine through the conserved F or W. The D gene is left open where the match is weak. Expanded clones get a size class; other rows say once, few or many, or leave the size out.

>TRBJ2-7|.|.|TRBV28
CASSLFGAGRNEQYF
TGTGCCAGCAGTTTATTCGGCGCAGGTCGGAACGAGCAGTACTTC
>TRBJ1-5|.|many|TRBV19
CASSPRGTGNQPQHF
TGTGCCAGTAGCCCCCGGGGGACTGGCAATCAGCCCCAGCATTTT
>TRBJ1-5|.|.|TRBV2
CASSRGEVAQPQHF
TGTGCCAGCAGTCGGGGGGAAGTAGCGCAGCCCCAGCATTTT
>TRBJ2-7|TRBD1|.|TRBV19
CASSTGTGVDEQYF
TGTGCCAGTAGTACAGGGACAGGGGTGGACGAGCAGTACTTC
>TRBJ2-7|TRBD1|.|TRBV15
CATSREGQGYEQYF
TGTGCCACCAGCAGAGAGGGACAGGGCTACGAGCAGTACTTC
>TRBJ2-3|TRBD2|.|TRBV6-5
CASSVLAGGADTQYF
TGTGCCAGCAGCGTCCTAGCGGGAGGAGCAGATACGCAGTATTTT
>TRBJ1-5|.|.|TRBV5-5
CASSLAGGGNQPQHF
TGTGCCAGCAGCTTGGCCGGGGGAGGCAATCAGCCCCAGCATTTT
>TRBJ1-2|TRBD1|once|TRBV12-3/TRBV12-4
CASTLDRAYGYTF
TGTGCCAGCACCCTGGACAGGGCCTATGGCTACACCTTC
>TRBJ2-7|TRBD1|.|TRBV7-9
CASSLGQGSQGYEQYF
TGTGCCAGCAGCTTGGGACAGGGGTCCCAAGGGTACGAGCAGTACTTC
>TRBJ2-1|.|.|TRBV10-3
CAASGQSKGIYNEQFF
TGTGCCGCCTCAGGCCAATCGAAGGGGATCTACAATGAGCAGTTCTTC
>TRBJ2-7|TRBD1|.|TRBV4-1
CASSQGWTGDSYEQYF
TGCGCCAGCAGCCAAGGATGGACAGGGGACTCCTACGAGCAGTACTTC
>TRBJ1-5|.|.|TRBV2
CASSETVVQQPQHF
TGTGCCAGCAGTGAAACAGTGGTGCAGCAGCCCCAGCATTTT
>TRBJ2-3|.|.|TRBV3-1/TRBV3-2
CASSQALPSGSTDTQYF
TGTGCCAGCAGCCAAGCCCTACCGTCGGGAAGCACAGATACGCAGTATTTT
>TRBJ1-1|.|.|TRBV7-6
CASSFSLGQGTEAFF
TGTGCCAGCAGCTTTTCCTTGGGCCAGGGGACTGAAGCTTTCTTT
>TRBJ2-1|TRBD1|.|TRBV4-2
CASSLRTGGNRAPLPFF
TGTGCCAGCAGCCTTCGGACAGGGGGGAACCGGGCTCCCCTTCCGTTCTTC
>TRBJ2-2|TRBD2|.|TRBV5-1
CASSRGLAGVPVGELFF
TGCGCCAGCAGCCGGGGACTAGCGGGAGTGCCGGTCGGGGAGCTGTTTTTT
>TRBJ1-1|.|.|TRBV3-1/TRBV3-2
CASSQDAGTEAFF
TGTGCCAGCAGCCAAGATGCGGGCACTGAAGCTTTCTTT
>TRBJ2-1|TRBD2|.|TRBV3-1/TRBV3-2
CASSQDRGTSAYNEQFF
TGTGCCAGCAGCCAAGATCGGGGGACTAGCGCGTACAATGAGCAGTTCTTC
>TRBJ2-2|TRBD1|.|TRBV5-3
CARSPSRDRAYTGELFF
TGTGCCAGAAGCCCGTCCCGGGACAGGGCGTACACCGGGGAGCTGTTTTTT
>TRBJ2-2|.|.|TRBV18
CASSLPTETTYTGELFF
TGTGCCAGCTCACTCCCCACCGAGACAACATACACCGGGGAGCTGTTTTTT
>TRBJ2-7|TRBD1|.|TRBV4-3
CASSHGQGSYEQYF
TGCGCCAGCAGCCATGGACAGGGGTCCTACGAGCAGTACTTC
>TRBJ1-4|TRBD1|once|TRBV19
CASSPDRGNEKLFF
TGTGCCAGTAGTCCAGACAGGGGTAATGAAAAACTGTTTTTT
>TRBJ2-7|.|.|TRBV19
CASSSGTFGYEQYF
TGTGCCAGTAGTTCCGGGACATTCGGCTACGAGCAGTACTTC
>TRBJ2-7|TRBD2|.|TRBV2
CASSGGGYEQYF
TGTGCCAGCAGTGGGGGGGGCTACGAGCAGTACTTC
>TRBJ2-5|TRBD2|.|TRBV29-1
CSAKKVRGTQETQYF
TGCAGCGCCAAAAAAGTGCGGGGGACTCAAGAGACCCAGTACTTC
>TRBJ2-5|.|.|TRBV10-3
CAIRGEKETQYF
TGTGCCATCAGGGGAGAGAAAGAGACCCAGTACTTC
>TRBJ1-4|.|.|TRBV6-5
CASSYSFGQGGEKLFF
TGTGCCAGCAGTTACTCCTTCGGGCAGGGAGGTGAAAAACTGTTTTTT
>TRBJ1-6|TRBD1|.|TRBV27
CASSPGGQGSSYNSPLHF
TGTGCCAGCAGTCCGGGCGGACAGGGGAGCTCCTATAATTCACCCCTCCACTTT
>TRBJ2-5|TRBD2|.|TRBV5-1
CASSPGSSGREETQYF
TGCGCCAGCAGCCCCGGGAGTAGCGGGAGGGAAGAGACCCAGTACTTC
>TRBJ2-2|.|.|TRBV19
CASSRVGRGTTGELFF
TGTGCCAGTAGTAGGGTCGGCAGGGGCACCACCGGGGAGCTGTTTTTT
>TRBJ1-2|.|.|TRBV6-5
CASSYSEGRSGYTF
TGTGCCAGCAGTTACTCGGAGGGGAGGAGTGGCTACACCTTC
>TRBJ1-6|.|.|TRBV15
CATSRDIQGKMKTSPLHF
TGTGCCACCAGCAGAGATATCCAGGGAAAAATGAAGACTTCACCCCTCCACTTT
>TRBJ2-1|TRBD2|.|TRBV11-2
CASSGTGTSLGSQFF
TGTGCCAGCAGCGGAACCGGGACTAGCTTGGGGTCGCAGTTCTTC
>TRBJ1-6|TRBD1|.|TRBV3-1/TRBV3-2
CASSPQRTGTRNSPLHF
TGTGCCAGCAGCCCCCAGAGGACAGGAACGCGAAATTCACCCCTCCACTTT
>TRBJ1-3|TRBD1|.|TRBV4-1
CASSQYRGTGNTIYF
TGCGCCAGCAGCCAATACAGGGGAACTGGAAACACCATATATTTT
>TRBJ2-5|.|.|TRBV6-5
CASSYGQGYQETQYF
TGTGCCAGCAGTTACGGCCAGGGGTACCAAGAGACCCAGTACTTC
>TRBJ1-2|TRBD1|once|TRBV29-1
CSVRQGEGYTF
TGCAGCGTCAGACAGGGGGAAGGCTACACCTTC
>TRBJ1-1|.|.|TRBV4-3
CASSLSRTTNTEAFF
TGCGCCAGCAGCCTTAGCCGGACAACAAACACTGAAGCTTTCTTT
>TRBJ2-7|.|.|TRBV6-2/TRBV6-3
CASSYSMLGGEQYF
TGTGCCAGCAGTTACTCGATGTTGGGCGGGGAGCAGTACTTC
>TRBJ1-2|.|.|TRBV28
CASSFPQGTTNYGYTF
TGTGCCAGCTCCTTCCCCCAGGGCACCACTAACTATGGCTACACCTTC
>TRBJ2-7|TRBD2|.|TRBV7-2
CASSLGALSGSYYEQYF
TGTGCCAGCAGCTTAGGGGCCCTTAGCGGGAGCTACTACGAGCAGTACTTC
>TRBJ2-1|.|.|TRBV5-4
CASSQVTGSNEQFF
TGTGCCAGCAGCCAGGTTACAGGGTCCAATGAGCAGTTCTTC
>TRBJ1-6|TRBD1|.|TRBV6-5
CASSRDSASSPLHF
TGTGCCAGCAGTAGGGACAGTGCAAGCTCACCCCTCCACTTT
>TRBJ2-1|TRBD2|few|TRBV18
CASSPAIRLARNEQFF
TGTGCCAGCTCACCGGCGATTCGACTAGCGAGAAATGAGCAGTTCTTC